A single sample gave rise to the 5 T cell receptor beta chains below, sequenced in a study of T cells in localized non-small cell lung cancer. Data came from immunoSEQ multiplex PCR; TCRdb stores just in-frame clones and leaves some out. Among roughly 48,000 clones, 60% to 85% were seen once, and the ten largest hold 4.5% to 5.5%. Sample: PBMCs, taken before any cancer treatment. The receptors shown here come from a woman aged 40-69 years with stage II lung adenocarcinoma.

V gene TRBV9 combines with J gene TRBJ1-1; a weak D match, TRBD1 (6 bases). In germline, CDR1 is SGDLS, CDR2 YYNGEE. Trimming removed 4 bases from V and 4 bases from J, with 23 bases in between. The CDR3 is made up of 17 amino acids. DNA for the CDR3: TGTGCCAGCAGCAAAGAGGGACGGGACAAGGGCCGCACTGAAGCTTTCTTT. It encodes CASSKEGRDKGRTEAFF. Combining the CDR3 with reference TRBV9 and TRBJ1-1 gives the whole variable domain DSGVTQTPKHLITATGQRVTLRCSPRSGDLSVYWYQQSLDQGLQFLIQYYNGEERAKGNILERFSAQQFPDLHSELNLSSLELGDSALYFCASSKEGRDKGRTEAFFGQGTRLTVV.

This clone was recorded a few times. This chain joins TRBV19 and TRBJ2-6, with D possibly called TRBD1 or TRBD2 (7 bases each). Germline values: CDR1 LNHDA, CDR2 SQIVND (reference sequence). The V gene lost 3 bases and the J gene lost 0 bases, with 12 bases spanning the gap. CDR3 length equals 17 residues. CDR3 nucleotides: TGTGCCAGTAGTATCCGGGGGGACAGCTCTGGGGCCAACGTCCTGACTTTC. This encodes CASSIRGDSSGANVLTF.

The J gene is TRBJ1-2, the V gene TRBV7-6, with 8 bases identical to TRBD1. Germline CDR1 and CDR2: SGHVS and FNYEAQ. Germline trimming cut 5 bases from V and 6 bases from J; bases unmatched to any gene: 5. This CDR3 has 13 amino acids. The CDR3 DNA reads as TGTGCCAGCAGCCGACAGGGGATGGATGGCTACACCTTC. This gives the protein CASSRQGMDGYTF.

The rearrangement uses TRBV15 and TRBJ2-2; 7 positions match TRBD1. This CDR3 has 16 residues. Losses at the gene ends were 0 bases for V and 7 bases for J; bases not matched to a gene: 8. The germline V gene encodes CDR1 LNHNV and CDR2 YYDKDF (reference sequence). The CDR3 nucleotides read TGTGCCACCAGCAGAGAATCAGGGGGTACCGTCGGGGAGCTGTTTTTT. It yields the protein CATSRESGGTVGELFF.

The chain carries TRBV5-8 and TRBJ2-4, with D possibly called TRBD1 or TRBD2 (5 bases each). The CDR3 is 19 amino acids. V was shortened by 0 bases and J by 0 bases, with 19 bases between the two germline ends. Germline CDR1 reads SGHTS; CDR2 reads YDEGEE. The CDR3 loop is CASSLEMGVQQLAKNIQYF. CDR3 sequence (DNA): TGTGCCAGCAGCTTGGAAATGGGGGTTCAGCAATTAGCCAAAAACATTCAGTACTTC.